One sample yielded the 11 T cell receptor beta chains listed below, sequenced in a study of spatial heterogeneity in lung cancer. One entry per CDR3 protein results from TCRdb running MiXCR on the 5' RACE reads. The table shows under 75,000 distinct CDR3 sequences, with around 8.9% occurring only once. Time point described: blood at routine non-recurrence follow-up after resection. The sequenced sample was PBMCs, obtained at follow-up. These receptors came from a female donor with early-stage non-small cell lung cancer.

The rearrangement uses TRBV19 and TRBJ2-7; 10 bases are a match to TRBD2. Germline V gene sequence: CDR1 LNHDA, CDR2 SQIVND (reference sequence). CDR3 length: 13 residues. J was trimmed by 1 base and V by 10 bases; bases with no gene match: 4. The CDR3 DNA follows: TGTGCCACGCGACTAGCGGGTTCCTACGAGCAGTACTTC. Translating it yields CATRLAGSYEQYF.

Concerning this clonotype: Being one base from a much bigger clone, this may be a read error. The gene calls are TRBV6-1 and TRBJ2-3, with D perhaps matching TRBD2 (6 bases). V gave up 6 bases and J gave up 5 bases, with 15 bases separating them. Per the germline V gene, CDR1 is MNHNS and CDR2 is SASEGT. The CDR3 is 14 amino acids. In DNA, the CDR3 is TGTGCCAGCAGCCTTTCGGAGGGGATAGATACGCAGTATTTT. It is translated as CASSLSEGIDTQYF.

The chain joins TRBV3-1 to TRBJ1-2, with D uncertain. The CDR3 runs 13 residues. Germline CDR1 and CDR2: LGHDT and YNNKEL (reference sequence). With 0 bases removed from V and 5 bases from J, the gap between germline ends came to 7 bases. The CDR3 nucleotides are TGTGCCAGCAGCCAAGAAGGTCTGTATGGCTACACCTTC. Amino acids: CASSQEGLYGYTF.

The table lists this clonotype with many counts. In DNA form, the CDR3 reads TGTGCCAGCAAAGAATGGGGAGAGACCCAGTACTTC. Amino acid sequence: CASKEWGETQYF. V gene TRBV27 combines with J gene TRBJ2-5, with D unresolved. This CDR3 contains 12 residues. CDR1 and CDR2 (germline): MNHEY, SMNVEV (reference sequence). Trimming shortened V by 7 bases and J by 4 bases, and 10 bases separated the two germline ends.

The V call is TRBV10-3, the J call TRBJ1-1, with D perhaps TRBD1 (5 bases). V was clipped by 4 bases and J by 1 base, with 7 bases between them. Per germline, CDR1 ENHRY and CDR2 SYGVKD. The length of the CDR3 is 13 residues. In DNA form, the CDR3 reads TGTGCCATCAGTGCTGACAGGAACACTGAAGCTTTCTTT. Translated: CAISADRNTEAFF.

The chain carries TRBV28 and TRBJ2-1; 7 positions match TRBD2. There are 15 residues in the CDR3. Germline assignment: CDR1 MDHEN and CDR2 SYDVKM. Losses at the gene ends were 4 bases for V and 6 bases for J; bases not matched to a gene: 9. CDR3 loop: CASSSPERGVNEQFF. The CDR3 DNA reads as TGTGCCAGCAGTTCGCCCGAGCGGGGAGTCAATGAGCAGTTCTTC.

This chain links TRBV6-1 with TRBJ2-1, with 10 nucleotides matching TRBD2. The germline CDR1 and CDR2 sequences are MNHNS and SASEGT. The CDR3 loop spans 14 amino acids. The J segment lost 7 bases and the V segment lost 5 bases, leaving 5 bases of the junction unmatched. In DNA form, the CDR3 reads TGTGCCAGCAGTTCTAGCGGGAGTTTAAATGAGCAGTTCTTC. Translation: CASSSSGSLNEQFF.

A word on this clonotype: A much larger clone differs from this one at a single base, so this may be a read error. The CDR3 DNA is TGTGCCAGCAACACCGTCGAGGCGGATGAGCAGTTCTTC. It codes for CASNTVEADEQFF. V gene TRBV7-9 combines with J gene TRBJ2-1, with D unclear. Germline values: CDR1 SEHNR, CDR2 FQNEAQ (reference sequence). Trimming cost V 7 bases and J 8 bases, with 15 bases left between them. The CDR3 runs to 13 residues.

This clonotype was picked up many times. The V call is TRBV28, the J call TRBJ2-1, with TRBD1 matching 7 bases. With 6 bases clipped from V and 3 bases from J, the junction kept 8 bases outside the gene matches. This CDR3 is 15 amino acids long. Per germline, CDR1 MDHEN and CDR2 SYDVKM. As DNA, the CDR3 is TGTGCCAGCAGGCCGACAGGGATCGACTACAATGAGCAGTTCTTC. Translated: CASRPTGIDYNEQFF.

A few counts support this clonotype. The chain carries TRBV7-3 and TRBJ2-1, with 8 bases fitting TRBD2. J was trimmed by 15 bases and V by 4 bases; bases with no gene match: 8. Germline assignment: CDR1 SGHTA and CDR2 FQGTGA. The CDR3 spans 12 residues. The CDR3 protein is CASSSRTSSLFF. The CDR3 coding sequence is TGTGCCAGCAGCTCCAGGACTAGCTCCCTGTTCTTC.

The table lists this clonotype with many counts. The chain links TRBV19 to TRBJ1-3; D ambiguous. The CDR3 consists of 16 residues. The germline V gene has CDR1 LNHDA and CDR2 SQIVND (reference sequence). V lost 5 bases, J lost 0 bases, and 14 bases lay in between. The DNA for the CDR3 is TGTGCCAGTAGTGTTTTGTCGACGGTCTCTGGAAACACCATATATTTT. Translated, it gives CASSVLSTVSGNTIYF.